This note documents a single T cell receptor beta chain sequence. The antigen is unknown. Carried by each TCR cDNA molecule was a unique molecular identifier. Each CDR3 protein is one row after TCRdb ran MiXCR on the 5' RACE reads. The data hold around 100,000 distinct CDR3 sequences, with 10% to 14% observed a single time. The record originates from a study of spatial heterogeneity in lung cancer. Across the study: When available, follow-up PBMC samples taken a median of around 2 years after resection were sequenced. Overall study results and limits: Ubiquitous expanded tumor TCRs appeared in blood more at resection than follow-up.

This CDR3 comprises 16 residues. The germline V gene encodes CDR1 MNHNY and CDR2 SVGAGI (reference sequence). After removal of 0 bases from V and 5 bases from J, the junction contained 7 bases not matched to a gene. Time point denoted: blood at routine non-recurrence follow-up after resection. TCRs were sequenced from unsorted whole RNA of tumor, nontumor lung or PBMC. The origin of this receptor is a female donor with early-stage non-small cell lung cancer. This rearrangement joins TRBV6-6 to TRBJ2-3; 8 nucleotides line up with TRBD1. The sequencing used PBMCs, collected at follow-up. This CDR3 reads CASSYSDRVSVDTQYF. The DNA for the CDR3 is TGTGCCAGCAGTTACTCGGACAGGGTTTCGGTAGATACGCAGTATTTT.